Sequencing of this T cell receptor (beta chain) was carried out in a study of OX40 agonist ivuxolimab in advanced cancers. For the study at large: Intravenous ivuxolimab was administered to patients every 2 weeks at 0.01 to 10 mg/kg. Hepatocellular carcinoma, melanoma, renal cell or head and neck cancer affected the dose-escalation patients. Study-level findings and limits: With doses of 0.1 to 3.0 mg/kg, CD4+ and CD8+ blood T cells had undergone clonal expansion by week 6.

The cohort excluded patients with autoimmune disease history or systemic immunosuppression. V lost 0 bases and J lost 13, with 17 bases in between. Germline V CDR1 and CDR2: SGHKS, YYEKEE (reference sequence). The CDR3 has 14 residues. Comments on this clone: What it recognizes is unknown.

Assay used: immunoSEQ multiplex PCR; TCRdb lists only in-frame clones, some missing. The table has 10,000 to 13,000 clones, 78% seen once. The starting material was CD4+ or CD8+ T cells sorted from blood, obtained in a trial of the OX40 agonist ivuxolimab. The origin of this receptor is an adult with an advanced solid tumor such as melanoma, head and neck, liver or kidney cancer. The chain is built from TRBV5-5 and TRBJ2-1, with TRBD2 as a possible D gene (5 bases). In DNA, the CDR3 is TGTGCCAGCAGCTTGGGTCTAGGACGTGGAGGCCAGTTCTTC. This encodes CASSLGLGRGGQFF.